This record looks at one TCR beta chain sequence and its context. Its specificity is not known. The CDR3 length is 15 residues. V lost 0 bases and J lost 8; bases outside the gene matches: 6. CDR1 is KGHSH and CDR2 is LQKENI in the germline V gene. The data were taken from a study of blood T cells in healthy people across ages. General study points: Diversity was higher, and naive CD4+ cells more numerous, in long-lived donors than in aged donors.

Together with a sample-barcoded 5' primer, a J-beta primer mix was included in a second PCR lasting about 7 to 11 cycles. TCRdb fed the 5' RACE reads into MiXCR, producing one record per CDR3 protein. The data contain more than 900,000 distinct CDR3 sequences, under 35% of them singletons. These data were likewise used in another study, on T cells of mothers and their children. This second report adds: The people who donated were three healthy Caucasian mothers and their six children. Mothers and children who were related shared slightly more overlap than unrelated pairs, but not significantly more.

Sequencing was done on a sample of blood. The source is a woman between 40 and 50 years old in good health. The V call is TRBV18, the J call TRBJ1-1; 10 positions match TRBD1. DNA of the CDR3: TGTGCCAGCTCACCACCGCGGACAGGGGGAACCGAAGCTTTCTTT. Encoded protein: CASSPPRTGGTEAFF.